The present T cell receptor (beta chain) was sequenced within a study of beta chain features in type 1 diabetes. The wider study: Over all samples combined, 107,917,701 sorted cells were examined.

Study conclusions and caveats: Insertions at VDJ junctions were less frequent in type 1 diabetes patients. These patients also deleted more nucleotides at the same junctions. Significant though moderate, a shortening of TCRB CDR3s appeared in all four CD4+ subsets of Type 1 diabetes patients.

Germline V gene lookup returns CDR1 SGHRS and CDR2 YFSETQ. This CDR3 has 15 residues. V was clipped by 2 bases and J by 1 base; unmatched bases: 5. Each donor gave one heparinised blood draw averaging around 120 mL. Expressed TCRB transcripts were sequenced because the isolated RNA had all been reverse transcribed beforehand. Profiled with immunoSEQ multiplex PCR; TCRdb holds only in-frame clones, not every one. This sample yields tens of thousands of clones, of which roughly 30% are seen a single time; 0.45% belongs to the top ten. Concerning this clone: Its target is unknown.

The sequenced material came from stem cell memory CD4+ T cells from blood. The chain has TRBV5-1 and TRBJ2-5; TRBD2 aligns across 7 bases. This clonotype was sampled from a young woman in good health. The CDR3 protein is CASSLSGATQETQYF. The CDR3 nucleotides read TGCGCCAGCAGCTTAAGCGGGGCTACCCAAGAGACCCAGTACTTC.